The source of this T cell receptor (beta chain) is a study of cytomegalovirus exposure and HLA in healthy donors. Both 60 Vbeta primers and 13 Jbeta primers went into the PCR. Assay used: immunoSEQ multiplex PCR; TCRdb lists only in-frame clones, some missing. This table holds 150,000 to 200,000 clones, roughly 80% found once. Findings and caveats of the study: Other equally common chains were less clonally expanded than HLA-associated TCR beta chains, a later analysis showed. Sequencing depth roughly uniform across donors was assumed in presence/absence analyses. Evidence from a later analysis indicated that most CMV-associated TCR beta chains looked HLA-restricted. A later analysis linked a missense DCLRE1C variant to TCR beta V- and J-gene trimming.

This CDR3 has 16 amino acids. The V gene's germline CDR1 is MNHNS and CDR2 SASEGT. Trimming at V came to 0 bases and at J to 2 bases, leaving 5 bases not matched to a gene. With respect to this clone: Antigen specificity is unknown.

Specimen: PBMCs. The clonotype comes from a woman between 18 and 29 years old in good health and CMV-seronegative. The V and J genes are TRBV6-1 and TRBJ2-3; 7 positions agree with TRBD2. CDR3 loop: CASSEARLADTDTQYF. The CDR3 DNA sequence: TGTGCCAGCAGTGAAGCAAGACTAGCTGACACAGATACGCAGTATTTT.